The 11 T cell receptor beta chains given below trace back to one sample, sequenced in a study of tissue T cells after allogeneic stem cell transplantation. The protocol was immunoSEQ multiplex PCR, while the TCRdb copy is restricted to in-frame clones and leaves out a portion. This repertoire shows about 860 clones, around 39% found once; its top ten account for around 50%. The sequencing here drew on transverse colon tissue, taken at autopsy. The receptor set was obtained from a female patient between 35 and 69 years old with steroid-refractory graft-versus-host disease after an allogeneic stem cell transplant. T cells may partly derive from the graft donor.

This clone was seen a few times. This CDR3 reads CASSLGSLLYEQYF. CDR3 nucleotide sequence: TGTGCCAGCAGCTTGGGGTCCCTTCTCTACGAGCAGTACTTC. The chain has TRBV7-9 and TRBJ2-7; the D is unclear. The ends were cut back, 3 bases at V and 3 bases at J, with 12 bases in the middle. Germline lookup yields CDR1 SEHNR and CDR2 FQNEAQ (reference sequence). CDR3 length: 14 residues. The entire variable domain, with the rest obtained from reference TRBV7-9 and TRBJ2-7, is as follows: DTGVSQNPRHKITKRGQNVTFRCDPISEHNRLYWYRQTLGQGPEFLTYFQNEAQLEKSRLLSDRFSAERPKGSFSTLEIQRTEQGDSAMYLCASSLGSLLYEQYFGPGTRLTVT.

Within the sample, this clone is medium-sized. This chain links TRBV27 with TRBJ2-7, with 11 bases aligning to TRBD2. Per germline, CDR1 MNHEY and CDR2 SMNVEV (reference sequence). The CDR3 totals 13 residues. J gave up 6 bases and V 6 bases, and 4 bases lay outside the gene matches. The CDR3 DNA sequence: TGTGCCAGCAGACTAGCGGGAGTCCGCGAGCAGTACTTC. It encodes CASRLAGVREQYF.

This clone is large within its sample. This chain uses TRBV10-3 with TRBJ2-1; TRBD2 agrees at 8 bases. V dropped 4 bases and J dropped 3; count of bases not matched to a gene: 2. CDR3 size: 14 residues. CDR1 is ENHRY, CDR2 SYGVKD, per germline. This CDR3 is CAISGRGVYNEQFF. CDR3 coding DNA: TGTGCCATCAGTGGGCGGGGGGTCTACAATGAGCAGTTCTTC.

V usage is TRBV20-1 and J usage is TRBJ1-2; D ambiguous. The ends were cut back, 5 bases at V and 7 bases at J, with 11 bases in the middle. This CDR3 is built from 11 residues. Germline V lookup: CDR1 DFQATT, CDR2 SNEGSKA (reference sequence). CDR3 bases: TGCAGTGCTGGGGTAAATGGTGGCTACACCTTC. It encodes CSAGVNGGYTF.

This clone came up a few times. The V call is TRBV6-5, the J call TRBJ2-3; TRBD1 might be the D (5 bases). V shed 2 bases and J shed 4 bases, with 10 bases lying between them. Germline CDR1 is MNHEY and CDR2 is SVGAGI. The CDR3 runs to 14 residues. The CDR3 DNA reads as TGTGCCAGCAGTTACAGGACATCCCCAGATACGCAGTATTTT. Its translation: CASSYRTSPDTQYF.

This clone came up a few times. DNA of the CDR3: TGTGCCAGCAGTACGGAGAGGATACAGCCCCAGCATTTT. As protein: CASSTERIQPQHF. This chain links TRBV12-3 or TRBV12-4 with TRBJ1-5; D is undetermined. The CDR3 loop spans 13 amino acids. V was cut by 5 bases and J by 7 bases, with 12 bases left in between.

This clone was counted between two and nine times. This chain links TRBV11-2 with TRBJ2-5; TRBD1 aligns across 11 bases. This CDR3 region has 16 residues. Trimming took 5 bases from V and 4 from J; bases not matched to a gene: 9. Germline values: CDR1 SGHAT, CDR2 FQNNGV. CDR3 DNA: TGTGCCAGCAGCCCGAGGACAGGGGGCGCGGGAGAGACCCAGTACTTC. This codes for CASSPRTGGAGETQYF.

The table lists this clone with a few counts. The chain combines TRBV3-1 (or the pseudogene TRBV3-2) with TRBJ2-3; TRBD2 agrees at 8 bases. Germline CDR1 is LGHDT and CDR2 is YNNKEL (reference sequence). V trimming: 1 base; J trimming: 4 bases; junction bases outside the gene matches: 7. This CDR3 is 16 amino acids long. The CDR3 DNA reads TGTGCCAGCAGCCAAGGGCGGGGGGCCGGGGCAGATACGCAGTATTTT. It specifies CASSQGRGAGADTQYF.

The V call is TRBV6-5, the J call TRBJ1-5; D is unresolved. The germline CDR1 and CDR2 sequences are MNHEY and SVGAGI. The V end lost 6 bases, the J end lost 5 bases, and 14 bases lay between the germline ends. This CDR3 has 14 residues. CDR3 coding DNA: TGTGCCAGCAGCCCGATGGGGAAGGATCAGCCCCAGCATTTT. As protein: CASSPMGKDQPQHF.

The chain combines TRBV5-1 with TRBJ1-1, with 8 bases that match TRBD1. The trim removed 3 bases at V and 3 bases at J, leaving 4 bases unmatched. Germline V gene sequence: CDR1 SGHRS, CDR2 YFSETQ. The CDR3 runs to 14 residues. The CDR3 protein is CASSSRGQYTEAFF. Written as DNA, the CDR3 is TGCGCCAGCAGCTCCAGGGGGCAGTACACTGAAGCTTTCTTT.

The chain is built from TRBV10-3 and TRBJ1-2, with 7 bases lining up with TRBD1. V lost 9 bases, J lost 3 bases, and 7 bases stayed unmatched. The CDR3 sequence is 13 residues long. Germline CDR1 ENHRY, CDR2 SYGVKD. The CDR3 is CAILHRGDYGYTF. CDR3 sequence (DNA): TGTGCCATTCTCCACAGGGGAGACTATGGCTACACCTTC.